The entry that follows covers one TCR beta chain sequence. The antigen is not known. The data belong to a study of T cell responses to AZD1222 COVID-19 vaccine. This CDR3 is built from 13 residues. V lost 6 bases and J 3 bases, leaving 12 bases between the germline ends. In germline, CDR1 is MNHEY, CDR2 SVGEGT. The method was immunoSEQ multiplex PCR; TCRdb's version includes in-frame clones alone and lacks a portion of them. The sample holds some 130,000 clones, over 90% seen once. Study conclusions and caveats: Baseline seropositivity characterized only a handful of AZD1222 recipients.

The sample here was peripheral blood, taken on day 0 of AZD1222 vaccination. This clonotype originated in an adult in good health. The chain uses TRBV6-2 or TRBV6-3 and TRBJ2-7; perhaps D is TRBD1 or TRBD2 (5 bases each). CDR3 bases: TGTGCCAGCAGCCGCCGGGACCGCTACGAGCAGTACTTC. It specifies CASSRRDRYEQYF.